Following are 6 T cell receptor beta chains from one sample sequenced in a study of HIV-infected patients and healthy controls (dated by TCRdb to 2013 to 2014). The library relied on 5' RACE. The listed sequencing device is Illumina MiSeq. TCRdb took the public reads, trimmed them with fastp at Q25, ran MiXCR for clone calling and kept in-frame beta chains. Entries are consolidated by CDR3 protein sequence, retaining the most common genes and DNA. In all, the sample holds about 64,000 distinct CDR3 sequences, and 15% to 20% of those were seen once. The ten top clones hold approximately 1.5% of the sample. The sequenced sample consisted of CD4+ T cells from blood. These receptors originate from a human donor in good health.

This sequence joins TRBV6-1 and TRBJ1-5, with D possibly being TRBD1 (6 bases). The germline V gene encodes CDR1 MNHNS and CDR2 SASEGT. This CDR3 has 15 residues. V gave up 6 bases and J gave up 3 bases, with 15 bases separating them. The CDR3 DNA follows: TGTGCCAGCAGAGGGCAGGGGAGGGACAATCAGCCCCAGCATTTT. It translates to CASRGQGRDNQPQHF.

The chain uses TRBV7-8 and TRBJ2-5; D is unresolved. V shed 3 bases and J shed 5 bases, with 13 bases lying between them. There are 14 residues in the CDR3. Per the germline V gene, CDR1 is SGHVS and CDR2 is FQNEAQ. CDR3 in amino acids: CASSFSAGIETQYF. The CDR3 DNA follows: TGTGCCAGCAGCTTTTCGGCAGGCATTGAGACCCAGTACTTC.

The chain employs TRBV12-3 or TRBV12-4 and TRBJ1-2; 9 bases are shared with TRBD1. Trimming took 6 bases from V and 7 from J; bases not matched to a gene: 6. CDR3 length: 13 residues. CDR3 in DNA: TGTGCCAGCAGCCATACAGGGGGCCGTGGCTACACCTTC. It is translated as CASSHTGGRGYTF.

This clonotype showed up just a few times. The rearrangement links TRBV3-1 to TRBJ1-5; 10 bases are shared with TRBD1. J lost 6 bases, V lost 3 bases, and 5 bases had no gene match. The CDR3 length is 15 residues. Germline V gene data show CDR1 as LGHDT and CDR2 as YNNKEL (reference sequence). Here the CDR3 DNA reads TGTGCCAGCAGCCAGGACGGACAGGGGGGTCAGCCCCAGCATTTT. It specifies CASSQDGQGGQPQHF.

In this sample, this clonotype turned up many times. CDR3 residues: CSAVKSETQYF. CDR3 nucleotides: TGCAGTGCCGTCAAATCAGAGACCCAGTACTTC. The chain joins TRBV20-1 to TRBJ2-5; no clear D gene. The ends were cut back, 6 bases at V and 4 bases at J, with 9 bases in the middle. Germline CDR1 and CDR2: DFQATT and SNEGSKA (reference sequence). CDR3 length: 11 amino acids.

This chain joins TRBV10-3 and TRBJ2-2, with 9 bases fitting TRBD1. The V gene's germline CDR1 is ENHRY and CDR2 SYGVKD. Germline trimming cut 6 bases from V and 4 bases from J; bases unmatched to any gene: 3. The CDR3 contains 14 residues. CDR3 DNA sequence: TGTGCCATCAGGACAGGGGGTGGCACCGGGGAGCTGTTTTTT. Translating gives CAIRTGGGTGELFF.